This TCR beta chain was identified during a study of CD8 T cells in ankylosing spondylitis (dated by TCRdb to the late 2010s). Concerning the study at large: T cell receptor beta repertoires were profiled in healthy donors and ankylosing spondylitis patients so that disease-linked TCR variants could be found. The full study cohort was made up of 25 to 30 ankylosing spondylitis patients and 108 healthy donors. Peripheral blood was sampled, and synovial fluid was additionally collected from ankylosing spondylitis patients. The research as a whole found: The disease-linked clones were reported to be significantly enriched in matched synovial fluid samples from ankylosing spondylitis patients. Some motif variants were previously reported in synovial fluid and blood of reactive arthritis patients, suggesting common disease-initiation mechanisms. In peripheral blood, the disease-linked clones were found at relatively low frequencies and had a CD8+ phenotype. Blood from ankylosing spondylitis patients appeared to be characterized by a TCR beta motif made up of seven or eight highly homologous amino acid variants.

Data came from an Illumina HiSeq 2500. Quantitative 5'-RACE with molecular barcodes was used to prepare TCR beta libraries. The authors processed their data as follows. A new computational method based on a probabilistic model of VDJ rearrangement was used to identify disease-linked TCR variants. TCRdb reran the public reads through fastp at Q25 and MiXCR, keeping productive beta chains. Rows matching on CDR3 protein sequence are summarized as one entry with the most common DNA and genes. TCRdb assigned the V and J calls; the authors' analysis was not used. The sample data list hundreds of thousands of distinct CDR3 sequences, and less than 9.5% of these were observed just once. The ten top clones hold around 4.9% of the sample. At the junction V is shortened by 6 bases and J by 3 bases, with 18 bases in between. The CDR3 runs 15 residues from the cysteine to the phenylalanine. Only CDR3 DNA is held: 45 bases, read in frame from base 1. Taken from the germline V gene (reference sequence), the CDR1 and CDR2 loops are DFQATT and SNEGSKA.

In this sample, this clonotype turned up many times. Its antigen specificity is not known. Per-nucleotide qualities are absent, and no much larger clonotype sits a single base away. The sample was blood, either unsorted or a sorted T cell fraction (not recorded which). This chain is built from TRBV20-1 and TRBJ2-1; D gene: possibly TRBD2, on 6 matching bases. This receptor was taken from a female donor with ankylosing spondylitis or in good health (not recorded which). The nucleotide sequence reads TGCAGTGCGAAGGGATTGGCGGGACGCTACAATGAGCAGTTCTTC. The translation is CSAKGLAGRYNEQFF.